The rows below give T cell receptor beta chains drawn from one sample of a study of cytomegalovirus exposure and HLA in healthy donors. Only in-frame clones appear in the TCRdb table, and some are missing; sequencing was by immunoSEQ multiplex PCR. This table has 90,000 or so clones, roughly four fifths appearing once. The sample comprised PBMCs. The receptors here all came from a man aged 50 to 59 in good health and CMV-seronegative. CDR3s leave out the opening cysteine and the closing phenylalanine or tryptophan. The D gene is left open where the match is weak.

j_call | v_call | d_call | cdr3_aa
TRBJ2-5 | TRBV4-2 | TRBD2 | ASSYGLAGAETQY
TRBJ2-7 | TRBV5-4 | . | ASTHMSRSEQY
TRBJ2-3 | TRBV11-2 | TRBD1 | ASSLRQGADTQY
TRBJ1-5 | TRBV7-9 | TRBD1 | ASSLDRVGGQPQH
TRBJ2-1 | TRBV9 | . | ASSVVGRGEQF
TRBJ2-7 | TRBV7-2 | TRBD2 | ASSHPASGGSGSYEQY
TRBJ2-3 | TRBV6-1 | . | ASSELVGASPDTQY
TRBJ1-3 | TRBV5-4 | . | ASSSKTAGNTIY
TRBJ1-2 | TRBV2 | . | ASSTDRYGYT
TRBJ2-7 | TRBV19 | TRBD1 | ASSTGQTSYEQY
TRBJ2-5 | TRBV5-5 | . | ASSLGTNFVKTQY
TRBJ2-1 | TRBV2 | TRBD2 | ASRGTSGSSYNEQF
TRBJ2-7 | TRBV5-1 | TRBD1 | ASSRGDRVHLRSYEQY
TRBJ2-7 | TRBV7-3 | TRBD1 | ASSPTGGSYEQY
TRBJ2-7 | TRBV19 | TRBD2 | ASSTILAGGRAWEQY
TRBJ1-2 | TRBV19 | TRBD1 | ASSIMGTGSGYT
TRBJ1-1 | TRBV4-2 | TRBD1 | ASSPPGQMNTEAF
TRBJ2-3 | TRBV5-5 | TRBD2 | ASSFQSGRAVTDTQY
TRBJ2-2 | TRBV6-1 | . | ASSETGTWANTGELF
TRBJ1-3 | TRBV6-1 | . | ASSESRDSTASGNTIY
TRBJ1-1 | TRBV27 | TRBD1 | ASKGKGAAF
TRBJ2-1 | TRBV9 | TRBD2 | ASSSSGDSYNEQF
TRBJ2-5 | TRBV7-9 | . | ASSLGNRVETQY
TRBJ2-5 | TRBV6-5 | TRBD2 | ASAGTREETQY
TRBJ2-5 | TRBV4-1 | . | ASSQADRTPQY
TRBJ1-4 | TRBV9 | TRBD1 | ASSATGGVNEKLF
TRBJ2-5 | TRBV7-3 | TRBD1 | ASSSQGAGETQY
TRBJ2-1 | TRBV30 | TRBD2 | AWKSGGPYGQF
TRBJ2-5 | TRBV5-1 | . | ASSLVIAEETQY
TRBJ2-7 | TRBV7-8 | . | ASSPSGHAYEQY
TRBJ2-7 | TRBV5-4 | . | ASSLGGTGSSYEQY
TRBJ2-7 | TRBV11-2 | . | ASSPEDRRLYEQY
TRBJ1-1 | TRBV6-4 | TRBD1 | ASRPGAGGTEAF
TRBJ1-2 | TRBV28 | . | ASSLQGRYGYT
TRBJ1-5 | TRBV28 | TRBD1 | ASSSTGGRQPQH
TRBJ2-2 | TRBV18 | . | ASSGGANTGELF
TRBJ2-7 | TRBV27 | TRBD2 | ASSLARGGAYEQY
TRBJ1-1 | TRBV5-1 | . | ASSVGGVDTEAF
TRBJ2-1 | TRBV21-1 | . | ASSSSPSGNNEQF
TRBJ2-1 | TRBV7-8 | TRBD2 | ASSLRESSGSGEQF
TRBJ1-2 | TRBV27 | TRBD1 | ASSPTTTGYGYT
TRBJ2-1 | TRBV5-1 | . | ASSSGQTNEQF
TRBJ2-1 | TRBV28 | TRBD2 | ASIPSPGTSGIVGDNEQF
TRBJ2-1 | TRBV28 | TRBD2 | ASSLFGGLAGYEQF
TRBJ1-1 | TRBV6-5 | TRBD1 | ASSYLSDRLRGAF
TRBJ2-2 | TRBV19 | TRBD1 | ATMATGGLYTGELF
TRBJ2-5 | TRBV7-3 | TRBD1 | ASSSSTGPQETQY
TRBJ2-3 | TRBV5-1 | TRBD1 | ASRQGAADTQY
TRBJ1-2 | TRBV4-3 | . | ASSQETPGNGYT
TRBJ1-2 | TRBV5-4 | . | ASSPDTANYGYT
TRBJ2-4 | TRBV6-1 | . | AYFDIAKNIQY
TRBJ1-1 | TRBV11-2 | . | ASSFHRAEAF
TRBJ2-3 | TRBV27 | . | ASSLIKSTYTQY
TRBJ2-7 | TRBV4-2 | TRBD2 | ASSQDILAEGEQY
TRBJ2-5 | TRBV14 | . | ASSPAGQETQY
TRBJ1-1 | TRBV9 | TRBD1 | ASSGYRGNTEAF
TRBJ2-7 | TRBV7-9 | TRBD2 | ASSLQREVTEQY